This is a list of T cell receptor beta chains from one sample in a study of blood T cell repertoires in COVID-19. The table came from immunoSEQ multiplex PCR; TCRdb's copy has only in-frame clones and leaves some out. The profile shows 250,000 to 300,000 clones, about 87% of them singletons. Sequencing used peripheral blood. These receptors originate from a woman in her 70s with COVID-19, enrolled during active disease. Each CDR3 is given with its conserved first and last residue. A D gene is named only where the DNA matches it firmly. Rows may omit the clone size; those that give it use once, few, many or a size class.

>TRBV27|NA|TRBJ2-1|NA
CASSLSLVLDEQFF
TGTGCCAGCAGTTTATCTCTAGTTTTGGATGAGCAGTTCTTC
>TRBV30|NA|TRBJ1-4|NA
CAWSVRRDGNEKLFF
TGTGCCTGGAGTGTACGCAGGGATGGTAATGAAAAACTGTTTTTT
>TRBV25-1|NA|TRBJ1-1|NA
CASSEINTEAFF
TGTGCCAGCAGTGAAATAAATACTGAAGCTTTCTTT
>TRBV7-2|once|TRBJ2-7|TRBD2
CASSLSLAGDFWYEQYF
TGTGCCAGCAGCTTATCGCTAGCGGGAGATTTCTGGTACGAGCAGTACTTC
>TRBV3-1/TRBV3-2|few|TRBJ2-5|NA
CASSQDLVQETQYF
TGTGCCAGCAGCCAAGACCTAGTACAAGAGACCCAGTACTTC
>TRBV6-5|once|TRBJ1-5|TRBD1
CASSYDHRGNQPQHF
TGTGCCAGCAGTTACGATCACAGGGGGAATCAGCCCCAGCATTTT
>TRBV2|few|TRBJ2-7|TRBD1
CASSEWGQGHYEQYF
TGTGCCAGCAGTGAATGGGGACAGGGCCACTACGAGCAGTACTTC
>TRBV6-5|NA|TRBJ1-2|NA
CAIRRGGYGYTF
TGTGCCATCAGGCGGGGGGGCTATGGCTACACCTTC
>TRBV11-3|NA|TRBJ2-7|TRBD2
CASSSASRLAGVRHEQYF
TGTGCCAGCAGCTCAGCGAGTCGACTAGCGGGAGTCCGCCACGAGCAGTACTTC
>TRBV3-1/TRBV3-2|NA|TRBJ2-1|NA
CASSQVGGAALIF
TGTGCCAGCAGCCAAGTAGGTGGTGCAGCGTTGATCTTC
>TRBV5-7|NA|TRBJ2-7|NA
CASSIAPACPSYEQYF
TGTGCCAGCAGCATTGCCCCAGCGTGCCCCTCCTACGAGCAGTACTTC
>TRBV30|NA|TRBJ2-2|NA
CASLSRVEDTGELFF
TGTGCCTCCCTCTCTCGGGTGGAGGACACCGGGGAGCTGTTTTTT
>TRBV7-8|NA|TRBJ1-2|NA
CASSLGGRSNYGYTF
TGTGCCAGCAGCTTAGGAGGCAGATCTAACTATGGCTACACCTTC
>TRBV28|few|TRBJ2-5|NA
CASSENRETQYF
TGTGCCAGCAGTGAGAATCGAGAGACCCAGTACTTC
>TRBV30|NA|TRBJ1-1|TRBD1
CAWRQRTGGDAEAFF
TGTGCCTGGAGACAACGGACAGGAGGGGACGCTGAAGCTTTCTTT
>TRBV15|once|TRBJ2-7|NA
CATSRSAGTYEQYF
TGTGCCACCAGCAGATCTGCCGGGACCTACGAGCAGTACTTC
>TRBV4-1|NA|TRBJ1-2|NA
CASSQDLDASRGYTF
TGCGCCAGCAGCCAAGATCTTGATGCAAGCCGTGGCTACACCTTC
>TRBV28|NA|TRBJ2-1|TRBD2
CASRTTGTSGRNEQFF
TGTGCCAGCAGGACGACCGGGACTAGCGGGAGGAATGAGCAGTTCTTC
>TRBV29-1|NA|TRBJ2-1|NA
CSVDGQGSYNEQFF
TGCAGCGTTGATGGCCAGGGGTCCTACAATGAGCAGTTCTTC
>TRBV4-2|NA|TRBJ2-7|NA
CASSQGPGIDSYEQYF
TGTGCCAGCAGCCAAGGCCCCGGGATAGACTCCTACGAGCAGTACTTC
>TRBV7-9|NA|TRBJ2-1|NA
CASSLSLEKQFF
TGTGCCAGCAGCTTATCGTTAGAGAAGCAGTTCTTC
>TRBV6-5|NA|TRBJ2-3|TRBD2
CASSPPAGADTQYF
TGTGCCAGCAGTCCTCCGGCGGGGGCAGATACGCAGTATTTT
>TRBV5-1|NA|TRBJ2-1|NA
CASSLGTSHSYNEQFF
TGCGCCAGCAGCTTGGGCACTAGCCACTCCTACAATGAGCAGTTCTTC
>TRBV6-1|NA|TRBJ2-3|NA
CASSEGVSAPRLYF
TGTGCCAGCAGTGAAGGAGTGAGCGCCCCACGCCTTTATTTT
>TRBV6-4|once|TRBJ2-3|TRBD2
CASRKGLAVTDTQYF
TGTGCCAGCAGAAAGGGACTAGCGGTCACAGATACGCAGTATTTT
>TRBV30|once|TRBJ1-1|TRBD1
CAWKIPDRGGTEAFF
TGTGCCTGGAAGATCCCCGACAGGGGAGGAACTGAAGCTTTCTTT
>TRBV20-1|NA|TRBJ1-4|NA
CSASDPATNEKLFF
TGCAGTGCTAGTGACCCGGCAACTAATGAAAAACTGTTTTTT
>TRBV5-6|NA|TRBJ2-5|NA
CASYRAQGETQYF
TGTGCCAGTTACCGGGCCCAGGGGGAGACCCAGTACTTC
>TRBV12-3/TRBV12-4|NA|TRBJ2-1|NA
CASSFNSRGEQFF
TGTGCCAGCAGTTTTAACAGCAGGGGTGAGCAGTTCTTC